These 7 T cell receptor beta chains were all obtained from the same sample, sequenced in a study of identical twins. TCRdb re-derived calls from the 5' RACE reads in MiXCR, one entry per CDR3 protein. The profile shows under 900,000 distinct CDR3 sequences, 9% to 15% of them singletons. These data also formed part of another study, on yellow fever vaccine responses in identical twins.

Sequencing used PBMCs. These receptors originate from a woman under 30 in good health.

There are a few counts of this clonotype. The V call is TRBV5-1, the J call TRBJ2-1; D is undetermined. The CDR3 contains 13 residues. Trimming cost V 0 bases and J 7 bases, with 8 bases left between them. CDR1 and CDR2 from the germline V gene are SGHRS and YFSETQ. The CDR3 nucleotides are TGCGCCAGCAGCTTGGCCCTAGAAAATGAGCAGTTCTTC. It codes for CASSLALENEQFF.

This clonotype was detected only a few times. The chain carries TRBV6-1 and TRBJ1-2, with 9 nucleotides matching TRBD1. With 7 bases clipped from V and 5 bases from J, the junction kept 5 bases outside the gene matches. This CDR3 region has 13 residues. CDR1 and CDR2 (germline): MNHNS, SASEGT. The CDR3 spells CASTGGQGYGYTF. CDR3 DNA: TGTGCCAGCACTGGGGGACAGGGATATGGCTACACCTTC.

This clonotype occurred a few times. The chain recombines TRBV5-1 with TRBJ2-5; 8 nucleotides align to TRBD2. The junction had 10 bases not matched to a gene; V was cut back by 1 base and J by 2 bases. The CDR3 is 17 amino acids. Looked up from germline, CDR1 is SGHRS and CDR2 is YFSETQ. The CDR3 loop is CASSLLREGRRQETQYF. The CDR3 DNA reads TGCGCCAGCAGCTTGTTACGGGAGGGCCGGAGGCAAGAGACCCAGTACTTC. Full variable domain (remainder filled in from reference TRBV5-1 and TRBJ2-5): KAGVTQTPRYLIKTRGQQVTLSCSPISGHRSVSWYQQTPGQGLQFLFEYFSETQRNKGNFPGRFSGRQFSNSRSEMNVSTLELGDSALYLCASSLLREGRRQETQYFGPGTRLLVL.

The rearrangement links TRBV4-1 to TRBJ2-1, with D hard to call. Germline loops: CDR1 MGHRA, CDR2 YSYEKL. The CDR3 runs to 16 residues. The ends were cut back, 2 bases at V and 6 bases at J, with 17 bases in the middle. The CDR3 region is CASSQPTVSPGNEQFF. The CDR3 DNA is TGCGCCAGCAGCCAACCTACGGTCTCCCCTGGCAATGAGCAGTTCTTC.

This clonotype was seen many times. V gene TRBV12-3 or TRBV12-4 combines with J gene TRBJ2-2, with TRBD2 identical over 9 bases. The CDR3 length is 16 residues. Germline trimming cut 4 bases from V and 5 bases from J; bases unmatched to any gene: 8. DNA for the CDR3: TGTGCCAGCAGTTACGGCGGGGGGGCGTTGACCGGGGAGCTGTTTTTT. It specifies CASSYGGGALTGELFF.

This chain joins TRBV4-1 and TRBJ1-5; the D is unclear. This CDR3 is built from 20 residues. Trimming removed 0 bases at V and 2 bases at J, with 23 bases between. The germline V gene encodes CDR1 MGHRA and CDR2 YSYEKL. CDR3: CASSQDSLVSTGKGNQPQHF. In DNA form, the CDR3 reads TGCGCCAGCAGCCAAGATAGTCTAGTAAGTACCGGAAAGGGCAATCAGCCCCAGCATTTT.

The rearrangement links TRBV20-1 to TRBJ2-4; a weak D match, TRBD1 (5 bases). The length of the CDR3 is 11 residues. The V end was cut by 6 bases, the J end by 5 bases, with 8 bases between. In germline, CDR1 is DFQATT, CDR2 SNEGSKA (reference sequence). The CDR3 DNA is TGCAGTGCGGTGACAGAAAACATTCAGTACTTC. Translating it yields CSAVTENIQYF.